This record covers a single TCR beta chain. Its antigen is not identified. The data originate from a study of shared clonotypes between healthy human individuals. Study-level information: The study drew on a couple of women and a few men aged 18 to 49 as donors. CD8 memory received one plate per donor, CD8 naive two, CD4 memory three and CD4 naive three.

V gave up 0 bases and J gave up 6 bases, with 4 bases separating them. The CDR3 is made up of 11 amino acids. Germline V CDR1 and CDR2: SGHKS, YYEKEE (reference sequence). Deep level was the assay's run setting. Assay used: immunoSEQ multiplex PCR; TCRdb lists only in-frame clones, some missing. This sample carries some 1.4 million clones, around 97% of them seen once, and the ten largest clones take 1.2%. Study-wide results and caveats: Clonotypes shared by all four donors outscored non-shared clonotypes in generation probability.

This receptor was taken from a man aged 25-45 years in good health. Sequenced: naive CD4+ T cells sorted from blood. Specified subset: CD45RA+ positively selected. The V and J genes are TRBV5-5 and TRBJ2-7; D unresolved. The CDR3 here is CASSLEGEQYF. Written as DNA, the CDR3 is TGTGCCAGCAGCTTGGAAGGCGAGCAGTACTTC. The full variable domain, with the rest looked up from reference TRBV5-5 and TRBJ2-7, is DAGVTQSPTHLIKTRGQQVTLRCSPISGHKSVSWYQQVLGQGPQFIFQYYEKEERGRGNFPDRFSARQFPNYSSELNVNALLLGDSALYLCASSLEGEQYFGPGTRLTVT.